Sequencing of this T cell receptor (beta chain) was carried out in a study of cytomegalovirus exposure and HLA in healthy donors. General study points: Later analysis identified several of the most significant clusters that appeared linked to common viral pathogens. The authors later linked a missense DCLRE1C variant to TCR beta V- and J-gene trimming. Associated with HLA alleles at 0.05 false discovery rate in a later analysis were fewer than 20,000 TCR beta sequences.

Concerning this clone: Antigen specificity is unknown.

This PCR relied on a set of 60 Vbeta primers and 13 Jbeta primers. The repertoire was sequenced with immunoSEQ multiplex PCR; TCRdb's copy has only in-frame clones and lacks some. The repertoire shows under 150,000 clones; the top ten hold 1.5% to 1.8%. Germline trimming cut 7 bases from V and 4 bases from J; bases unmatched to any gene: 9. Germline CDR1 reads MNHEY; CDR2 reads SVGAGI. This CDR3 contains 15 residues. J is TRBJ1-2 and V is TRBV6-5, with TRBD1 identical over 10 bases. The sequenced sample consisted of PBMCs. The clonotype comes from a woman aged 40 to 50 in good health and CMV-seronegative. CDR3 DNA: TGTGCCAGCACCCCGGGGGGACAGGGGTCCTATGGCTACACCTTC. Amino acids: CASTPGGQGSYGYTF.